There are a few counts of the clone carrying this T cell receptor (beta chain). Its antigen is not known. This CDR3 spans 15 amino acids. V shed 9 bases and J 6 bases; nucleotides not matched to a gene: 15. Per the germline V gene, CDR1 is MDHEN and CDR2 is SYDVKM. Each of the donors had 9 to 10 milliliters of peripheral blood drawn into EDTA-treated Vacutainer tubes. This record comes from a study of blood T cells in healthy people across ages. Study-wide findings and caveats: Long-lived donors carried more naive CD4+ cells and greater diversity than aged donors.

A second roughly 6 to 12 cycle PCR used barcoded and J-beta primers. TCRdb used MiXCR to reprocess the 5' RACE reads, holding one entry per CDR3 protein. This table holds about a million distinct CDR3 sequences, approximately 50% found once. The rearrangement links TRBV28 to TRBJ1-2; 8 nucleotides align to TRBD1. Sequencing was performed on blood. This TCR was sampled from a woman aged 55-75 years in good health. The CDR3 DNA follows: TGTGCCAGTACCACTGACAGGGGCTCCCGGGATGGCTACACCTTC. This gives the protein CASTTDRGSRDGYTF.